This TCR beta chain was captured by sequencing in a study of identifying expanded T cells in peripheral blood. Turning to this clone: Its target is unknown.

The table came from immunoSEQ multiplex PCR; TCRdb's copy has only in-frame clones and leaves some out. The table has roughly 96,000 clones, 88% seen once. CDR3 length equals 14 residues. The germline gives CDR1 SGDLS, CDR2 YYNGEE. Between the trimmed V and J ends, which lost 1 base and 6 bases, there was a span of 13 bases. Study-level results: Technical replicates showed around 1.2 changed clones; two weeks about 16.4; four weeks 19.

The sample comprised blood. The chain couples TRBV9 to TRBJ1-1; D perhaps matches TRBD1 (6 bases). The source of this sequence is a person aged 18 to 75 in good health. The CDR3 DNA reads TGTGCCAGCAGCGTAAGGGGGGAAGGCGCTGAAGCTTTCTTT. Translation gives CASSVRGEGAEAFF.